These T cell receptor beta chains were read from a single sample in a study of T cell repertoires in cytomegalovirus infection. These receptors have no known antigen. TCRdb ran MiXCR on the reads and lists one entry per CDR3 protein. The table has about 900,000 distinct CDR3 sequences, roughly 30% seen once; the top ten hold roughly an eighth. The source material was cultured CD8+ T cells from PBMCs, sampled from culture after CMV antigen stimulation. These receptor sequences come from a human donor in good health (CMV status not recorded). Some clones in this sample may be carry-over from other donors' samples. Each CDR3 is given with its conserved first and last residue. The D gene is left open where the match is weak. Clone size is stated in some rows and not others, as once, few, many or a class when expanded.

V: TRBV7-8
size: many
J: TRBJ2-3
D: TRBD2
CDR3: CASSFGTSGVGNTQYF
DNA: TGTGCCAGCAGCTTCGGGACTAGCGGGGTCGGTAATACGCAGTATTTT

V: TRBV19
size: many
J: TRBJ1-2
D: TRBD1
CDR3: CASSSQGDGYTF
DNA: TGTGCCAGTAGTAGCCAGGGGGATGGCTACACCTTC

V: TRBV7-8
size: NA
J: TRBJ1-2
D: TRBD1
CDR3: CASSPTPGTGVGYGYTF
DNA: TGTGCCAGCAGCCCTACGCCCGGGACAGGGGTTGGCTATGGCTACACCTTC

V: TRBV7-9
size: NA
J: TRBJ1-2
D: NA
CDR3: CASSLERNGYTF
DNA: TGTGCCAGCAGCCTAGAACGGAATGGCTACACCTTC

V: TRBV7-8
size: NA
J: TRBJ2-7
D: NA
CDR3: CASSLGAGTPYEQYF
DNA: TGTGCCAGCAGCTTAGGAGCCGGGACTCCCTACGAGCAGTACTTC

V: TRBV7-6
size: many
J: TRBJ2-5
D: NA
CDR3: CASSFVLQETQYF
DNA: TGTGCCAGCAGCTTCGTGCTACAAGAGACCCAGTACTTC

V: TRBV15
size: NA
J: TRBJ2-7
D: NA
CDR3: CATSRTTVTYEQYF
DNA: TGTGCCACCAGCAGAACCACAGTGACCTACGAGCAGTACTTC

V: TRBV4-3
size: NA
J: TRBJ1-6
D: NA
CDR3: CASSQDRGGGGSSPLHF
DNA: TGCGCCAGCAGCCAAGATAGAGGTGGGGGGGGGTCTTCACCCCTCCACTTT

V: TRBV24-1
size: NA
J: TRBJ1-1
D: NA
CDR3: CATSDFYDGTKNTEAFF
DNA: TGTGCCACCAGTGATTTCTACGACGGGACGAAGAACACTGAAGCTTTCTTT

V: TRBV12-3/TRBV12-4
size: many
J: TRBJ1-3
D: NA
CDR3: CASRPRQDGTIYF
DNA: TGTGCCAGCAGACCCCGACAGGACGGCACCATATATTTT

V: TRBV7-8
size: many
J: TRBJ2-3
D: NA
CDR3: CASSLGGFDCDF
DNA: TGTGCCAGCAGCTTAGGGGGGTTCGACTGCGATTTT

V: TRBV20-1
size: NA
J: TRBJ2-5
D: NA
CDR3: CSAYFLEDETQYF
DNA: TGCAGTGCTTATTTTCTCGAGGACGAGACCCAGTACTTC

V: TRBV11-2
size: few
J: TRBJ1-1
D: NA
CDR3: CASSLVRPVNTEAFF
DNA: TGTGCCAGCAGCTTAGTCCGGCCAGTCAACACTGAAGCTTTCTTT

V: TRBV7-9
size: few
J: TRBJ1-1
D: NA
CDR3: CASSSPGVDTEAFF
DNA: TGTGCCAGCAGCTCCCCGGGGGTGGACACTGAAGCTTTCTTT

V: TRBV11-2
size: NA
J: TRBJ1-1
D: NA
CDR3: CASNRVWGGGTEAFF
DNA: TGTGCCAGCAACCGCGTCTGGGGGGGAGGCACTGAAGCTTTCTTT

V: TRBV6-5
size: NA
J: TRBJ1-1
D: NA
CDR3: CASSYLRGGRYTEAFF
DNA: TGTGCCAGCAGCTATCTCAGGGGCGGTCGGTACACTGAAGCTTTCTTT

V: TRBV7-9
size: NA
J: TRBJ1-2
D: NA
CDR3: CASSLGPSKDGYTF
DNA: TGTGCCAGCAGCTTAGGCCCAAGTAAGGATGGCTACACCTTC

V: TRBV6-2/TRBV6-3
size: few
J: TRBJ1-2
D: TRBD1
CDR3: CASTGPSRGLYYGYTF
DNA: TGTGCCAGCACCGGCCCGTCCAGGGGGCTCTACTATGGCTACACCTTC

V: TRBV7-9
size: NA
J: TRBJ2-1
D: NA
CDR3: CASSLVGSYGEQFF
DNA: TGTGCCAGCAGCTTAGTGGGTAGCTATGGTGAGCAGTTCTTC

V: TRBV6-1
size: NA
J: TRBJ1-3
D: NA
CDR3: CASSYGGDSGNTIYF
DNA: TGTGCCAGCAGTTACGGGGGCGACTCTGGAAACACCATATATTTT

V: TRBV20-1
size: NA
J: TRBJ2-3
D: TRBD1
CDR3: CSARDDRGRVDTQYF
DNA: TGCAGTGCTAGAGACGACAGGGGGCGTGTAGATACGCAGTATTTT

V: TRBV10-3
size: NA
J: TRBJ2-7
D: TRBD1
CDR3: CVILGTGSSYEQYF
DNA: TGTGTCATCCTCGGGACAGGGTCGTCCTACGAGCAGTACTTC

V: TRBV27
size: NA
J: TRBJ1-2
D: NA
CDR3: CASTFYRRGYSYGYTF
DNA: TGTGCCAGCACTTTTTATCGCCGGGGCTATAGCTATGGCTACACCTTC

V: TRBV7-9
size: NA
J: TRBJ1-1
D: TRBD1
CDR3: CASTLEGQGPTEAFF
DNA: TGTGCCAGCACCCTGGAGGGACAGGGCCCCACTGAAGCTTTCTTT

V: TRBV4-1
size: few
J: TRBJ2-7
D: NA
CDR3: CASSQEGPYYEQYF
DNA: TGCGCCAGCAGCCAAGAAGGGCCCTACTACGAGCAGTACTTC

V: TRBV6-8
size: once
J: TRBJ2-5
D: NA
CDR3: CTSSYGETQYF
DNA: TGTACCAGCAGTTATGGAGAGACCCAGTACTTC